The T cell receptor beta chain under discussion was sequenced for a study of shared clonotypes between healthy human individuals. Notes on the study in general: Across subsets, estimated richness was generally greater for naive than for memory populations.

Note on this clone: The target antigen is unknown.

Measured with immunoSEQ multiplex PCR; TCRdb has only the in-frame clones, and not every one. The table records about 2 million clones, approximately 95% of them present only once. The CDR3 is 13 residues long. Per the germline V gene, CDR1 is MNHEY and CDR2 is SVGAGI. V was clipped by 8 bases and J by 7 bases; unmatched bases: 8. This receptor was taken from a man aged 18 to 30 in good health. The sequenced sample consisted of naive CD4+ T cells sorted from blood. Sample subset: CD45RA+ positively selected. The chain recombines TRBV6-5 with TRBJ1-5, with TRBD1 matching over 7 bases. The CDR3 bases are TGTGCCAGCCGGGACAGAAAAGGACAGCCCCAGCATTTT. Residues: CASRDRKGQPQHF.